The next 18 T cell receptor beta chains were all read from a single sample in a study of Graves' ophthalmopathy and Graves' hyperthyroidism. Beta-chain TCR CDR3 regions were amplified from RNA transcripts. Scientists carried out first-round RT-PCR using HTBI primers and then a second-round multiplex PCR. MiXCR, run by TCRdb on the multiplex PCR reads, gives a single entry per CDR3 protein. Found here are some 520,000 distinct CDR3 sequences, under 15% of them singletons; the top ten hold 9.8%. What was sequenced was blood. The receptors come from a woman aged 30 to 39 with Graves' ophthalmopathy.

The chain has TRBV3-1 and TRBJ1-2; no clear D gene. The CDR3 extends over 12 amino acids. Trimming pared 7 bases from V and 8 bases from J, leaving 14 bases between. The V gene's germline CDR1 is LGHDT and CDR2 YNNKEL (reference sequence). The chain's CDR3 is CASIGESGGYTF. As DNA, the CDR3 is TGTGCCAGCATCGGGGAATCGGGGGGCTACACCTTC.

The table lists this clonotype with a few counts. The junction and the germline gene differ at one end; a read error may be behind it. In nucleotides, the CDR3 is TGTGCCAGCAGTGAAGCGTTCTCCAGGGCTCATGAGAAGTTCTTC. Its protein product is CASSEAFSRAHEKFF. V and J are TRBV6-1 and TRBJ2-1; maybe TRBD1 (5 bases). Per germline, CDR1 MNHNS and CDR2 SASEGT. The CDR3 has 15 residues.

This clonotype was seen ten or more times. The gene calls are TRBV6-5 and TRBJ2-7; the D gene could be TRBD1 or TRBD2 (5 bases each). Trimming stripped 4 bases from V and 6 bases from J, with 10 bases between. This CDR3 is built from 12 residues. The V gene's germline CDR1 is MNHEY and CDR2 SVGAGI. CDR3 region: CASSFGTPEQYF. CDR3 DNA sequence: TGTGCCAGCAGTTTTGGGACGCCCGAGCAGTACTTC.

The chain joins TRBV7-2 to TRBJ2-7; unclear D gene. The CDR3 runs 11 residues. From germline, CDR1 is SGHTA and CDR2 FQGNSA. Trimming left V 6 bases short and J 3 bases short, with 6 bases between. CDR3 in DNA: TGTGCCAGCAGACTCGGCTACGAGCAGTACTTC. This gives the protein CASRLGYEQYF.

This chain joins TRBV19 and TRBJ2-7, with TRBD2 matching 7 bases. The CDR3 extends over 14 amino acids. The germline V gene has CDR1 LNHDA and CDR2 SQIVND (reference sequence). V lost 2 bases to trimming and J lost 2 bases; unmatched junction nucleotides: 3. CDR3 nucleotide sequence: TGTGCCAGTAGTATAAGCGGGGCTGCCTACGAGCAGTACTTC. It yields the protein CASSISGAAYEQYF.

This clonotype was seen at least ten times. CDR3 sequence: CASSYAGWRESYEQYF. The CDR3 DNA is TGTGCCAGCAGTTACGCCGGTTGGCGGGAGTCGTACGAGCAGTACTTC. The V and J genes are TRBV6-2 or TRBV6-3 and TRBJ2-7; TRBD2 matches at 7 bases. The CDR3 totals 16 residues. The ends lost 2 bases at V and 4 bases at J; junction bases unmatched: 11. Germline CDR1 MNHEY, CDR2 SVGEGT.

This clonotype was seen more than once but under ten times. The chain combines TRBV7-8 with TRBJ1-2; 9 bases match TRBD1. This CDR3 has 15 residues. J gave up 3 bases and V 4 bases, and 6 bases lay outside the gene matches. Per germline, CDR1 SGHVS and CDR2 FQNEAQ. The CDR3 region is CASSSGTGGDYGYTF. The CDR3 DNA reads TGTGCCAGCAGCTCTGGTACAGGGGGCGACTATGGCTACACCTTC.

This clonotype was counted many times. The chain joins TRBV20-1 to TRBJ1-2; 9 positions match TRBD1. The V gene's germline CDR1 is DFQATT and CDR2 SNEGSKA (reference sequence). CDR3 length: 14 residues. Trimming cost V 5 bases and J 8 bases; bases outside gene matches: 12. The CDR3 region is CSARNRGQRGGYTF. CDR3 nucleotide sequence: TGCAGTGCTCGCAACAGGGGGCAGCGGGGAGGCTACACCTTC.

This clonotype appeared many times. The V and J genes are TRBV7-3 and TRBJ2-7; weak D call: TRBD2 (5 bases). Germline lookup yields CDR1 SGHTA and CDR2 FQGTGA. Deletions cut 5 bases from V and 3 bases from J, with 14 bases between. The CDR3 sequence is 14 residues long. CDR3 loop: CASSPDRRGYEQYF. CDR3 nucleotides: TGTGCCAGCAGCCCGGATAGACGGGGCTACGAGCAGTACTTC. Variable domain in full (rest from reference TRBV7-3 and TRBJ2-7): GAGVSQTPSNKVTEKGKYVELRCDPISGHTALYWYRQSLGQGPEFLIYFQGTGAADDSGLPNDRFFAVRPEGSVSTLKIQRTERGDSAVYLCASSPDRRGYEQYFGPGTRLTVT.

This clonotype was counted many times. The chain employs TRBV5-1 and TRBJ2-5; the D gene is possibly TRBD2 (6 bases). V gave up 5 bases and J gave up 3 bases, with 14 bases separating them. This CDR3 contains 14 residues. Germline CDR1 is SGHRS and CDR2 is YFSETQ. CDR3 in amino acids: CASSNWGDEETQYF. CDR3 nucleotides: TGCGCCAGCAGTAATTGGGGGGACGAAGAGACCCAGTACTTC.

This clonotype was detected ten times or more. This sequence joins TRBV12-3 or TRBV12-4 and TRBJ1-2; D gene ambiguous. V lost 2 bases and J lost 2, with 12 bases in between. The CDR3 loop spans 15 amino acids. CDR3 amino acids: CASSLWSFENYGYTF. In nucleotides, the CDR3 is TGTGCCAGCAGTTTATGGTCATTTGAGAACTATGGCTACACCTTC.

The table lists this clonotype with many counts. This sequence joins TRBV6-2 or TRBV6-3 and TRBJ1-5, with D hard to call. The CDR3 consists of 15 residues. Germline V CDR1 and CDR2: MNHEY, SVGEGT. V lost 2 bases to trimming and J lost 1 base, with 9 bases between them. The CDR3 reads CASSYRSRSNQPQHF. The CDR3 region has the DNA TGTGCCAGCAGTTACAGGTCGCGAAGCAATCAGCCCCAGCATTTT.

The chain couples TRBV2 to TRBJ1-1, with D possibly being TRBD1 (6 bases). Germline-derived CDR1 and CDR2 are SNHLY and FYNNEI. The CDR3 is 16 residues long. V shed 8 bases and J shed 1 base, with 20 bases lying between them. CDR3 sequence reads: CASEGIPVGQNTEAFF. In nucleotides, the CDR3 is TGTGCCAGCGAGGGGATTCCCGTGGGACAGAACACTGAAGCTTTCTTT. Full variable domain (remainder filled in from reference TRBV2 and TRBJ1-1): EPEVTQTPSHQVTQMGQEVILRCVPISNHLYFYWYRQILGQKVEFLVSFYNNEISEKSEIFDDQFSVERPDGSNFTLKIRSTKLEDSAMYFCASEGIPVGQNTEAFFGQGTRLTVV.

Ten or more counts support this clonotype. The chain uses TRBV20-1 and TRBJ2-5; D is uncertain. Germline lookup yields CDR1 DFQATT and CDR2 SNEGSKA (reference sequence). The CDR3 length is 9 residues. Trimming took off 5 bases at V and 5 bases at J, with 3 bases between the two ends. CDR3 protein: CSAAETQYF. Written as DNA, the CDR3 is TGCAGTGCTGCGGAGACCCAGTACTTC.

The V call is TRBV19, the J call TRBJ2-2; 8 positions agree with TRBD2. V gave up 5 bases and J gave up 4 bases; unmatched junction bases: 9. The CDR3 contains 16 residues. Germline V gives CDR1 LNHDA, CDR2 SQIVND (reference sequence). In DNA form, the CDR3 reads TGTGCCAGTAGTTCTCTAGCGGGCGGGCGCACCGGGGAGCTGTTTTTT. This sequence encodes CASSSLAGGRTGELFF.

This clonotype has a handful of counts. The CDR3 nucleotides are TGCAGTGCTAGGAGCAGCCCCCCGGGCTCCTATAATTCACCCCTCCACTTT. This sequence encodes CSARSSPPGSYNSPLHF. V usage is TRBV20-1 and J usage is TRBJ1-6; D is unclear. The CDR3 loop spans 17 amino acids. Germline V gene data show CDR1 as DFQATT and CDR2 as SNEGSKA (reference sequence). V shed 3 bases and J shed 0 bases, with 15 bases lying between them.

This clonotype was counted at least ten times. The CDR3 is CATSGLGQDYGYTF. In nucleotides, the CDR3 is TGTGCCACCAGTGGCCTGGGACAGGACTATGGCTACACCTTC. V is TRBV24-1 and J is TRBJ1-2, with TRBD1 matching 8 bases. The V segment lost 5 bases and the J segment 3 bases; nucleotides outside the gene matches: 4. This CDR3 region has 14 residues. Germline V CDR1 and CDR2: KGHDR, SFDVKD.

This clonotype was counted many times. This chain joins TRBV12-3 or TRBV12-4 and TRBJ2-2; 10 positions agree with TRBD1. V trimming: 4 bases; J trimming: 6 bases; junction bases outside the gene matches: 5. This CDR3 has 15 residues. The CDR3 is CASSYDRGQAGELFF. CDR3 nucleotides: TGTGCCAGCAGTTATGACAGGGGGCAGGCCGGGGAGCTGTTTTTT.